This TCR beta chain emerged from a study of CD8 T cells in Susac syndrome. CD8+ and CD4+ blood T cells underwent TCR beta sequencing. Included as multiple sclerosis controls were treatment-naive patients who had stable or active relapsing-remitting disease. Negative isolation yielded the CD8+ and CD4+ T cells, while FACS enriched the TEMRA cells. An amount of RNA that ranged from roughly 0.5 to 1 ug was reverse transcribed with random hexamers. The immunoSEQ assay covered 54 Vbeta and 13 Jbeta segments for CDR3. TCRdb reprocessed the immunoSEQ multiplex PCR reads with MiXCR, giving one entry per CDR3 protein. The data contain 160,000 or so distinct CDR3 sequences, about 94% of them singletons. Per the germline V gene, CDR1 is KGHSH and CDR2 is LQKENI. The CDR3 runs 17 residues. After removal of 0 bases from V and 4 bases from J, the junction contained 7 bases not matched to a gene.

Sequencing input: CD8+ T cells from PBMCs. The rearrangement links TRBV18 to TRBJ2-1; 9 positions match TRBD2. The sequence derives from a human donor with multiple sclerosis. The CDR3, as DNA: TGTGCCAGCTCACCACCCCCGGGTAGCGGGAGATACAATGAGCAGTTCTTC. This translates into CASSPPPGSGRYNEQFF.